This T cell receptor (beta chain) was profiled in a study of T cells after yellow fever vaccination (dated by TCRdb to about 2019). Regarding the research as a whole: The SMART-Seq v4 Ultra Low Input RNA kit was used to prepare libraries from fractions with low cell numbers. Two healthy male donors, one aged 18 to 30 and one aged 30 to 40 years, made up the cohort. To follow T-cell clones before and after both primary and booster YFV17D yellow fever vaccination, bulk TCR alpha and beta repertoires underwent longitudinal sequencing. Blood was drawn at multiple timepoints before and after primary and secondary immunization, with bulk PBMC replicates and cell subsets isolated. Study-wide findings and limitations: A small fraction of clonotypes appeared in both the CD4 and CD8 compartments, likely as a result of convergent recombination. Computational filtering was needed because FACS-sorted repertoires could contain abundant contaminating clonotypes from the bulk population. Only a couple of donors were included in the study, so the extent to which the findings can be generalized is limited. After the booster, most of the clones that had expanded following primary vaccination were detected again (96% of CD4 and 80% to 90% of CD8), which suggests that memory was broadly maintained. The secondary T-cell response was found to be weaker but faster than the primary response, with a peak reached on day 5 rather than on day 15.

The sample holds a few counts of this clonotype. Its antigen specificity is not known. The input lacks base qualities; no much larger clone sits a single base away. At the junction V is shortened by 0 bases and J by 5 bases, with 9 bases in between. In the germline V gene (reference sequence), CDR1 corresponds to SGHNT and CDR2 to YYREEE. The CDR3 runs 13 amino acids, cysteine and phenylalanine included. The sequence is cut down to CDR3 DNA, 39 bases in frame from base 1. The treatment or condition tag for this specimen amounts to: live attenuated yellow fever vaccine strain. Two biological replicates of bulk PBMCs were collected at each blood-draw timepoint. PBMCs were isolated from peripheral blood using a standard Ficoll-Paque protocol. TriZol was used to extract RNA from bulk PBMCs, CD4 and CD8 fractions, and dextramer-positive and dextramer-negative fractions. TCR cDNA was synthesized by 5'RACE template switching, which introduced a universal primer site and unique molecular identifiers. Priming for cDNA synthesis came from both the TCR alpha and TCR beta constant segments. Library amplification involved two PCR steps, and the second step added sample barcodes and sequencing adapters. Sequencing of libraries was performed on Illumina HiSeq 2500 (2x100 bp) or NovaSeq (2x150 bp). The paper's processing steps were these. MIGEC was used to demultiplex reads and collapse the reads into UMI consensus sequences, and MiXCR was used for V(D)J alignment. Vaccine-responding clonotypes were defined with edgeR using replicate PBMC samples, requiring FDR below 0.01 and a log2 fold change above 5 up to day 15. CD4 or CD8 identity was assigned to each bulk clonotype according to whether the clonotype was present at higher abundance in the sequenced CD4 repertoire or the sequenced CD8 repertoire. In TCRdb, the public reads were trimmed at Q25 with fastp and aligned with MiXCR, with productive beta chains retained. CDR3 protein sequences are deduplicated, and each keeps its most common genes and DNA. TCRdb's processing, not the authors' own work, is the source of the V and J calls. Present in this sample are more than 350,000 distinct CDR3 sequences, roughly 12% of which were seen just once. Clones ranked in the top ten supply roughly 18% of the sample.

The TCR sequence derives from a man younger than 35 who received the YFV17D yellow fever vaccine. Sequencing was performed on PBMCs, taken on the day of the first yellow fever vaccination. Recombination joined TRBV5-4 with TRBJ2-7; the D segment could be TRBD2, given 6 matching bases. The CDR3 amino acid sequence is: CASSLESGDEQYF. The sequenced DNA is TGTGCCAGCAGCTTGGAATCGGGGGACGAGCAGTACTTC.